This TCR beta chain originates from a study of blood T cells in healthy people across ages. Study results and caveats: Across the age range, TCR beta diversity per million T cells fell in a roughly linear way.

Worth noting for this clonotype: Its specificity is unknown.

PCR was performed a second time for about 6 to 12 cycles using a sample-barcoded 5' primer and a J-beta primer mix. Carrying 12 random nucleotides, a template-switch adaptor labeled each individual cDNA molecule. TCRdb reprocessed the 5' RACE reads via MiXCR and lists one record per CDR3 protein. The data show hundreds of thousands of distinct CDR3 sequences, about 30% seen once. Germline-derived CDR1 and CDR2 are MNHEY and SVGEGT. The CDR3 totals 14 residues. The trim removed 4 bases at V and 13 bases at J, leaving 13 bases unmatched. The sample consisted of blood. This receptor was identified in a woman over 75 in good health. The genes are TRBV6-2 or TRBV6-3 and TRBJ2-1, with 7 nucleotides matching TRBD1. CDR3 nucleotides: TGTGCCAGCAGTTTGGGCAGGGGGTGGGAGACCCAGTTCTTC. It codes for CASSLGRGWETQFF.